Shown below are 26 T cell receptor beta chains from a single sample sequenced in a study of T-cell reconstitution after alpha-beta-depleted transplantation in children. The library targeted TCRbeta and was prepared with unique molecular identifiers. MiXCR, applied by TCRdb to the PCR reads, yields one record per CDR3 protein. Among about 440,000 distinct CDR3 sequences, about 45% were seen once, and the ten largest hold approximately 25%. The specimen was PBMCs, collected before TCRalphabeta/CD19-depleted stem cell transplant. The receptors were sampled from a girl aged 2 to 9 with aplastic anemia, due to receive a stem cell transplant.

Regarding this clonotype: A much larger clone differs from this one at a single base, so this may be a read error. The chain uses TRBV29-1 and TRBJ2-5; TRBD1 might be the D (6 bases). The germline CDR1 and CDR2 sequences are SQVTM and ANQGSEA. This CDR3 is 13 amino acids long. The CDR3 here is CSVDGQLGENQYF. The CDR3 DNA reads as TGCAGCGTTGACGGACAGCTGGGGGAGAACCAGTACTTC. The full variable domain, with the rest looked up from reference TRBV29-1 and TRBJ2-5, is SAVISQKPSRDICQRGTSLTIQCQVDSQVTMMFWYRQQPGQSLTLIATANQGSEATYESGFVIDKFPISRPNLTFSTLTVSNMSPEDSSIYLCSVDGQLGENQYFGPGTRLLVL.

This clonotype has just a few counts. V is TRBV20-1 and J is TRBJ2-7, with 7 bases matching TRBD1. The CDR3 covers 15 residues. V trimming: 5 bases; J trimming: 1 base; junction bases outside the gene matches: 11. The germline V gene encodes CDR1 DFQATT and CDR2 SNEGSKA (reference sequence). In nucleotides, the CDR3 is TGCAGTGCTGCTGCCGGGACAGCTCATTCCTACGAGCAGTACTTC. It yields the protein CSAAAGTAHSYEQYF.

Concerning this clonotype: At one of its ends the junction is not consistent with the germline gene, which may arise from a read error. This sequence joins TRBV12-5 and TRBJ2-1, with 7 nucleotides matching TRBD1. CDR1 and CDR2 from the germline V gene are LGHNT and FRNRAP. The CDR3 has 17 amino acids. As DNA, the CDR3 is TGTTCTAGTTCCCAAGTACAGGGGACGGGCTCCTACAATGAGCAGTTCTTC. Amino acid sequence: CSSSQVQGTGSYNEQFF.

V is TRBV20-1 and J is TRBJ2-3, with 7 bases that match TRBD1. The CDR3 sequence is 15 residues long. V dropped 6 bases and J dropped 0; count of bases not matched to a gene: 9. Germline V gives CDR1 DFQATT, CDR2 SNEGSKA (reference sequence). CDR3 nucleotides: TGCAGTGCCCCTCGACAGGGACCGAGCACAGATACGCAGTATTTT. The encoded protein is CSAPRQGPSTDTQYF.

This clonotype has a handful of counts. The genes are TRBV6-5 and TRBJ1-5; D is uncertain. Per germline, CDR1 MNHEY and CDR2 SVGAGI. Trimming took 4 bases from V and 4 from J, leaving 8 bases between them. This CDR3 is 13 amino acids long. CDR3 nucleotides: TGTGCCAGCAGTTTAAGGTTTAATCAGCCCCAGCATTTT. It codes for CASSLRFNQPQHF.

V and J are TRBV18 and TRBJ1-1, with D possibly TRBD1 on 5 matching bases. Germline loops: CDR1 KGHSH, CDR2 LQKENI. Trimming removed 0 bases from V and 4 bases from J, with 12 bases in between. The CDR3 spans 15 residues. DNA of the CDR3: TGTGCCAGCTCACCACCCAACGGGGCGCGCACTGAAGCTTTCTTT. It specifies CASSPPNGARTEAFF.

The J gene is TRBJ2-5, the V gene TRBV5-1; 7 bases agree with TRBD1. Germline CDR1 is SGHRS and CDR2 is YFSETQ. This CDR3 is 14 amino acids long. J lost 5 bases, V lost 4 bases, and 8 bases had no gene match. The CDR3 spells CASSADGGQETQYF. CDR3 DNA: TGCGCCAGCAGCGCGGATGGGGGACAGGAGACCCAGTACTTC.

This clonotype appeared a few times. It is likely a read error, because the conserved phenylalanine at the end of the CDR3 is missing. CDR3 coding DNA: TGCGCCAGCAGCCCTGGACAGGGGGGGCCTGAAGCTTTCTCT. It codes for CASSPGQGGPEAFS. V gene TRBV4-3 combines with J gene TRBJ1-1; 10 bases align to TRBD1. V was pared by 4 bases and J by 6 bases, with 5 bases of the junction left unmatched. Looked up from germline, CDR1 is LGHNA and CDR2 is YSLEER. CDR3 length: 14 residues.

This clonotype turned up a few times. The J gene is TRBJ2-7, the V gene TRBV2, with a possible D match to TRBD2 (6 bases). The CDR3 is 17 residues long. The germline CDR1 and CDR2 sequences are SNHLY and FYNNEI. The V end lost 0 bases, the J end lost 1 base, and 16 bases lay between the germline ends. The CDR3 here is CASSEAFMGRGSYEQYF. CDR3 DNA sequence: TGTGCCAGCAGTGAAGCTTTCATGGGACGGGGGTCCTACGAGCAGTACTTC.

The CDR3: CAWEQGMNTEAFF. The CDR3 DNA sequence: TGTGCCTGGGAACAGGGGATGAACACTGAAGCTTTCTTT. The rearrangement links TRBV30 to TRBJ1-1; 7 bases align to TRBD1. The CDR3 length is 13 residues. Germline V gene lookup returns CDR1 GTSNPN and CDR2 SVGIG (reference sequence). V trimming: 5 bases; J trimming: 0 bases; junction bases outside the gene matches: 3.

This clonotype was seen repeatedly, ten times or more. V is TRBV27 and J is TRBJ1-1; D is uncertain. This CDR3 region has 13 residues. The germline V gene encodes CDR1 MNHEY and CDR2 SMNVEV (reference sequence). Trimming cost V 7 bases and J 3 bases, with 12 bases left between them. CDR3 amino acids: CASIGGRYTEAFF. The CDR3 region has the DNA TGTGCCAGCATAGGCGGGCGTTACACTGAAGCTTTCTTT.

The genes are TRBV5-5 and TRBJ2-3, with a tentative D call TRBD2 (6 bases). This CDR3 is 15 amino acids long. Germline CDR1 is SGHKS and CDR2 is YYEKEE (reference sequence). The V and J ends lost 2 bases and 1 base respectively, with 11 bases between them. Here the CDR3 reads CASSFSWGGTDTQYF. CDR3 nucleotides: TGTGCCAGCAGCTTTTCTTGGGGGGGCACAGATACGCAGTATTTT.

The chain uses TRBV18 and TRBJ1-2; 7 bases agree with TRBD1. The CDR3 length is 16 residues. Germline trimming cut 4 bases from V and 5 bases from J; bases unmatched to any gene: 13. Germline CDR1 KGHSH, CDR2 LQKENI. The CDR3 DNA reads TGTGCCAGCTCACTCCGACAGGGTCACAATCAATATGGCTACACCTTC. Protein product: CASSLRQGHNQYGYTF.

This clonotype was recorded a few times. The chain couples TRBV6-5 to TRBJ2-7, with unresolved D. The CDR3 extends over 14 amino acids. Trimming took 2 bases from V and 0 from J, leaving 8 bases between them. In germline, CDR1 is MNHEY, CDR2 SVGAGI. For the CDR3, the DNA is TGTGCCAGCAGTTACAGGGCGGACTCCTACGAGCAGTACTTC. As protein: CASSYRADSYEQYF.

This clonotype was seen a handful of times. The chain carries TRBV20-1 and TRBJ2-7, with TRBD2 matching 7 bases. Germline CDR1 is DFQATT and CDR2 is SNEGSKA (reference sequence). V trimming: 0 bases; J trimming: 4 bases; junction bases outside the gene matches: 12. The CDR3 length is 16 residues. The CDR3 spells CSARDMLREEIYEQYF. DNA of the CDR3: TGCAGTGCTAGAGATATGTTACGGGAGGAAATTTACGAGCAGTACTTC.

The CDR3 protein is CASSLSSGASSYEQYF. The CDR3 nucleotides are TGCGCCAGCAGCTTGAGTTCCGGGGCCAGCTCCTACGAGCAGTACTTC. V is TRBV5-1 and J is TRBJ2-7; D is possibly TRBD1 or TRBD2 (5 bases each). This CDR3 region has 16 residues. CDR1 SGHRS and CDR2 YFSETQ come from the germline V gene. V lost 1 base, J lost 0 bases, and 14 bases lay in between.

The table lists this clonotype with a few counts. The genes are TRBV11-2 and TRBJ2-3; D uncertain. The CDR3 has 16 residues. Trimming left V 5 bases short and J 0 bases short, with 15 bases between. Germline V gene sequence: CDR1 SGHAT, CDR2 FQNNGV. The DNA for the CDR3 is TGTGCCAGCAGCCCTACAGCTTATCCTAGCACAGATACGCAGTATTTT. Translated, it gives CASSPTAYPSTDTQYF.

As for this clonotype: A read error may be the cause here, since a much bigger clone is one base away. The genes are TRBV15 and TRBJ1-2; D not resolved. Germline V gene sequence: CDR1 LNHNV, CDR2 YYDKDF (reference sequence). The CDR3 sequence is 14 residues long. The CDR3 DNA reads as TGTGCCACCAGCAGGGACGTCCTTAACTATGGCGACACCTTC. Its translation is CATSRDVLNYGDTF.

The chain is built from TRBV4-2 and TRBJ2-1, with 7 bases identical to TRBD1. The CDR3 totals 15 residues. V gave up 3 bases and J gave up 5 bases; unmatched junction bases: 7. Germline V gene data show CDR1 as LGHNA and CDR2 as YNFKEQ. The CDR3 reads CASSQDRDSNNEQFF. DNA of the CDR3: TGTGCCAGCAGCCAGGACCGGGACAGCAACAATGAGCAGTTCTTC.

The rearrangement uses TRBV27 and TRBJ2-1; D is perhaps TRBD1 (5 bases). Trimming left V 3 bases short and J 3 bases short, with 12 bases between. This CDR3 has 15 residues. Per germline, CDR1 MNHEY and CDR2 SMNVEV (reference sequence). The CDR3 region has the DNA TGTGCCAGCAGTTTTCGGGCAGGGAACTACAATGAGCAGTTCTTC. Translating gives CASSFRAGNYNEQFF.

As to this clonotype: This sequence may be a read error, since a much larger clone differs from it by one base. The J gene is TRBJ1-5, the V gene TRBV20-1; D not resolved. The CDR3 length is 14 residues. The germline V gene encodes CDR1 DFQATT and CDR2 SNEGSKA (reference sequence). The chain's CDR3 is CSARDLGRDQPRHF. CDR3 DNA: TGCAGTGCTAGAGATCTCGGGCGGGATCAGCCCCGGCATTTT.

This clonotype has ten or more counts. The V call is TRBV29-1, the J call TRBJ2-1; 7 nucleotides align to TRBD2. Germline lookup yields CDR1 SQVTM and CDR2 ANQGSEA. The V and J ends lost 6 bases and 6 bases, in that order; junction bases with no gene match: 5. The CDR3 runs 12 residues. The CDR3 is CSVQASGNEQFF. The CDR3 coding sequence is TGCAGCGTCCAGGCTAGCGGCAATGAGCAGTTCTTC.

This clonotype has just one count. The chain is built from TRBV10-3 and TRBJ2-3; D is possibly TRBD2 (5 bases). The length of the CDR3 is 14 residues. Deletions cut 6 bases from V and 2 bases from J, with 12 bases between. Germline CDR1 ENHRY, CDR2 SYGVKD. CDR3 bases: TGTGCCATCAGCCGGGAACCGACCACAGATACGCAGTATTTT. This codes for CAISREPTTDTQYF.

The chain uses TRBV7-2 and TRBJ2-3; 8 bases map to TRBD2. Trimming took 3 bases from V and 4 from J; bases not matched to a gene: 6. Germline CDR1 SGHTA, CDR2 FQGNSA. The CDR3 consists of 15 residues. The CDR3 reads CASSFYSGEADTQYF. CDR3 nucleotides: TGTGCCAGCAGCTTCTATAGCGGGGAGGCAGATACGCAGTATTTT.

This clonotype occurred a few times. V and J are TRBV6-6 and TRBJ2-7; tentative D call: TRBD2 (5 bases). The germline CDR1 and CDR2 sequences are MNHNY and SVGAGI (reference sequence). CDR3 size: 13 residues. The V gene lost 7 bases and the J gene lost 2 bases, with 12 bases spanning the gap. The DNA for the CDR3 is TGTGCCAGCAACCCCTCAGCGGCCTACGAGCAGTACTTC. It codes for CASNPSAAYEQYF.

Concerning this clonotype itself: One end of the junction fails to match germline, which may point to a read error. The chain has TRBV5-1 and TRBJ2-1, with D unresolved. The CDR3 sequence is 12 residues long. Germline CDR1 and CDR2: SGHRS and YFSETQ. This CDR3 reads CASSLDTDEHFF. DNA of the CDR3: TGCGCCAGCAGCCTGGATACTGATGAGCATTTCTTC.